This is a list of T cell receptor beta chains from one sample in a study of blood T cell repertoires in COVID-19. Clones were sequenced by immunoSEQ multiplex PCR, and TCRdb holds only the in-frame ones, with some missing. The sample consists of 330,000 or so clones, over 80% of them appearing once. The sample comprised peripheral blood. The receptor source for this set is a man aged 25-45 years with COVID-19, enrolled during active disease. The CDR3 runs from the conserved cysteine through the conserved F or W. The D gene is left open where the match is weak. Where a row states a size, it is once, few, many or the class of an expanded clone; other rows omit it.

J gene	V gene	clone size	D gene	CDR3 protein	CDR3 DNA
TRBJ2-7	TRBV7-2	NA	NA	CASSSDWSYEQYF	TGTGCCAGCAGTTCAGACTGGTCCTACGAGCAGTACTTC
TRBJ2-1	TRBV7-3	once	TRBD2	CASSLRSGGVLGNEQFF	TGTGCCAGCAGCTTACGGAGCGGGGGGGTCTTAGGCAATGAGCAGTTCTTC
TRBJ2-1	TRBV2	NA	TRBD1	CASRDRGYNEQFF	TGTGCCAGCCGGGACAGGGGGTACAATGAGCAGTTCTTC
TRBJ1-6	TRBV12-5	NA	NA	CASGLDSNSPLHF	TGTGCTAGTGGTTTGGACAGTAATTCACCCCTCCACTTT
TRBJ2-7	TRBV27	NA	TRBD2	CASWGGTSNYEQYF	TGTGCCAGCTGGGGGGGGACTTCCAACTACGAGCAGTACTTC
TRBJ2-7	TRBV9	few	TRBD1	CASSPGTGLSREQYF	TGTGCCAGCAGCCCGGGGACAGGACTGTCTAGGGAGCAGTACTTC
TRBJ2-1	TRBV29-1	NA	TRBD2	CSVDGLAGTNEQFF	TGCAGCGTTGATGGGTTAGCGGGAACCAATGAGCAGTTCTTC
TRBJ2-4	TRBV5-4	NA	NA	CASSLWPWGLAPGRNIQYF	TGTGCCAGCAGCTTGTGGCCCTGGGGTCTAGCCCCCGGGAGAAACATTCAGTACTTC
TRBJ2-1	TRBV30	once	NA	CAWSQANEQFF	TGTGCCTGGTCCCAGGCCAATGAGCAGTTCTTC
TRBJ1-2	TRBV9	NA	TRBD1	CASSTRTGTNYGYTF	TGTGCCAGCAGTACTAGGACAGGGACTAACTATGGCTACACCTTC
TRBJ1-1	TRBV7-9	NA	NA	CASSGEANLNTEAFF	TGTGCCAGCAGCGGGGAGGCGAACTTGAACACTGAAGCTTTCTTT
TRBJ1-5	TRBV28	once	NA	CASSLSLSNQPQHF	TGTGCCAGCAGTTTATCCCTTAGCAATCAGCCCCAGCATTTT
TRBJ2-7	TRBV6-2/TRBV6-3	NA	TRBD1	CASSSRYTDRGLYEQYF	TGTGCCAGCAGTTCCCGATATACCGACAGGGGGCTCTACGAGCAGTACTTC
TRBJ1-4	TRBV28	NA	TRBD1	CASSTAGQGARVKKLFF	TGTGCCAGCAGTACTGCGGGACAGGGGGCAAGAGTGAAAAAACTGTTTTTT
TRBJ2-2	TRBV7-2	NA	NA	CASSLKWGGAGELFF	TGTGCCAGCAGCTTAAAGTGGGGGGGCGCCGGGGAGCTGTTTTTT
TRBJ2-3	TRBV7-2	NA	NA	CASSLLHGGKGDTQYF	TGTGCCAGCAGCTTGCTCCATGGCGGGAAAGGAGATACGCAGTATTTT
TRBJ2-1	TRBV12-3/TRBV12-4	NA	NA	CASSLRGNEQFF	TGTGCCAGCAGTTTAAGAGGGAATGAGCAGTTCTTC
TRBJ2-1	TRBV2	NA	TRBD1	CASSVTGFNEQFF	TGTGCCAGCAGTGTGACAGGGTTCAATGAGCAGTTCTTC
TRBJ2-7	TRBV6-2/TRBV6-3	NA	NA	CASSYRSRGYEQYF	TGTGCCAGCAGTTATCGCAGCAGGGGCTACGAGCAGTACTTC
TRBJ2-2	TRBV5-4	NA	NA	CASSLDRLNTGELFF	TGTGCCAGCAGCTTGGACCGACTCAACACCGGGGAGCTGTTTTTT
TRBJ1-2	TRBV7-3	NA	NA	CASSLYEDYGYTF	TGTGCCAGCAGCTTATATGAGGACTATGGCTACACCTTC
TRBJ1-6	TRBV7-2	NA	NA	CASSLASFRGSPLHF	TGTGCCAGCAGCTTAGCCTCGTTTCGGGGTTCACCCCTCCACTTT
TRBJ2-4	TRBV2	NA	TRBD1	CASSEMTGDLLAKNIQYF	TGTGCCAGCAGTGAGATGACAGGGGACTTGCTAGCCAAAAACATTCAGTACTTC
TRBJ1-3	TRBV9	NA	TRBD1	CASSVKQGVVDTIYF	TGTGCCAGCAGCGTTAAACAGGGGGTAGTGGACACCATATATTTT
TRBJ2-3	TRBV5-1	NA	TRBD2	CASSTRLAGAITDTQYF	TGCGCCAGCAGCACCAGACTAGCGGGAGCCATCACAGATACGCAGTATTTT
TRBJ2-1	TRBV11-2	NA	NA	CASSLDGETEYNEQFF	TGTGCCAGCAGCTTAGATGGTGAAACAGAATACAATGAGCAGTTCTTC
TRBJ1-5	TRBV7-2	NA	TRBD1	CASSYGVQGLGQPQHF	TGTGCCAGCAGCTATGGGGTACAGGGGTTAGGGCAGCCCCAGCATTTT
TRBJ2-2	TRBV7-2	NA	TRBD1	CASSLAGQGNTGELFF	TGTGCCAGCAGTCTCGCGGGACAGGGAAACACCGGGGAGCTGTTTTTT